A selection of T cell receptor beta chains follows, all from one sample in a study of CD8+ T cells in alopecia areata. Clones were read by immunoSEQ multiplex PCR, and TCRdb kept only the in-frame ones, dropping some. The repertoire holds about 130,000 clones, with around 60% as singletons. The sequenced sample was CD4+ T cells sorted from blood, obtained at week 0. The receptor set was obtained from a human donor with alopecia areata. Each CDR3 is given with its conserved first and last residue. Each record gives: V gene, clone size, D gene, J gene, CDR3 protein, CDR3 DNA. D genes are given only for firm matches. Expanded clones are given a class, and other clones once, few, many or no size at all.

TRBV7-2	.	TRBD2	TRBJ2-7	CASSSSGSTYEQYF	TGTGCCAGCAGCTCCAGCGGGAGCACCTACGAGCAGTACTTC
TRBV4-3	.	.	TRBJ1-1	CASSQSGVMNTEAFF	TGCGCCAGCAGCCAGTCAGGGGTCATGAACACTGAAGCTTTCTTT
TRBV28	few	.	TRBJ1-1	CASSFRGALTEAFF	TGTGCCAGCAGTTTTAGAGGGGCCCTCACTGAAGCTTTCTTT
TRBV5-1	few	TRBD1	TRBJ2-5	CASSFQGAILLETQYF	TGCGCCAGCAGCTTTCAGGGGGCTATCCTTCTAGAGACCCAGTACTTC
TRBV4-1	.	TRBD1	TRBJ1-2	CASSQTPTGQGRTNYGYTF	TGCGCCAGCAGCCAAACTCCGACGGGACAGGGAAGGACTAACTATGGCTACACCTTC
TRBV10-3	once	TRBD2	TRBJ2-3	CAGSGGITDTQYF	TGTGCCGGGAGCGGGGGCATCACAGATACGCAGTATTTT
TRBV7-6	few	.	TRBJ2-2	CASRPQTGVLSANGELFF	TGTGCCAGCAGGCCGCAAACAGGCGTGCTTTCGGCCAACGGGGAGCTGTTTTTT
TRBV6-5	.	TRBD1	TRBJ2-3	CASRLGTGEDTQYF	TGTGCCAGCAGACTCGGGACAGGGGAAGATACGCAGTATTTT
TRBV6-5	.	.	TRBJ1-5	CASSRYSNQPQHF	TGTGCCAGCAGTCGTTATAGCAATCAGCCCCAGCATTTT
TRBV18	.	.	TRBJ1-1	CASSPRGGGTEAFF	TGTGCCAGCTCACCTAGGGGGGGCGGCACTGAAGCTTTCTTT
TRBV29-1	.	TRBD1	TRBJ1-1	CSVSGQLDTEAFF	TGCAGCGTCTCGGGACAGCTGGACACTGAAGCTTTCTTT
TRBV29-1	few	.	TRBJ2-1	CSVTNVGYEQFF	TGCAGCGTTACGAATGTAGGGTATGAGCAGTTCTTC
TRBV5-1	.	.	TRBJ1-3	CASSSHSGNTIYF	TGCGCCAGCAGTTCACACTCTGGAAACACCATATATTTT
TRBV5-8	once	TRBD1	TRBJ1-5	CASSLFAGTGNQPQHF	TGTGCCAGCAGCTTGTTTGCCGGGACAGGAAATCAGCCCCAGCATTTT
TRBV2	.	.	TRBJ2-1	CASSEWGDNEQFF	TGTGCCAGCAGTGAATGGGGAGACAATGAGCAGTTCTTC
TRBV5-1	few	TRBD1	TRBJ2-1	CASSVWRTGHDNEQFF	TGCGCCAGCAGCGTGTGGCGGACAGGGCACGACAATGAGCAGTTCTTC
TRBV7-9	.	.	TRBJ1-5	CASSSPGSNQPQHF	TGTGCCAGCAGCTCCCCGGGGAGCAATCAGCCCCAGCATTTT
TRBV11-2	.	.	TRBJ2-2	CASSLLRAWGQNTGELFF	TGTGCCAGCAGCTTATTACGAGCGTGGGGGCAAAACACCGGGGAGCTGTTTTTT
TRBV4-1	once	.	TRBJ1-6	CASSQGTADNSPLHF	TGCGCCAGCAGCCAAGGGACAGCGGATAATTCACCCCTCCACTTT
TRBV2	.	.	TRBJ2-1	CASSGDGYNEQFF	TGTGCCAGCAGTGGGGACGGATACAATGAGCAGTTCTTC
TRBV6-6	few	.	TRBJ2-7	CASSKGGGYEQYF	TGTGCCAGCAGCAAGGGCGGAGGGTACGAGCAGTACTTC
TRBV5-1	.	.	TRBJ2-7	CASSPGAEYEQYF	TGCGCCAGCAGCCCGGGGGCTGAGTACGAGCAGTACTTC
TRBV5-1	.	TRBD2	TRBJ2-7	CASSLVVGLADTYEQYF	TGCGCCAGCAGCTTGGTCGTAGGACTAGCGGATACCTACGAGCAGTACTTC
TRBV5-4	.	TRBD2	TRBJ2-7	CASSPSTGTTTYEQYF	TGTGCCAGCAGCCCGTCAACCGGGACTACAACCTACGAGCAGTACTTC
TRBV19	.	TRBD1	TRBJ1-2	CASSITAGGTYGYTF	TGTGCCAGTAGTATTACGGCAGGGGGCACCTATGGCTACACCTTC
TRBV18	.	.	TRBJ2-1	CASSPQRRAYNEQFF	TGTGCCAGCTCACCACAACGTCGGGCCTACAATGAGCAGTTCTTC
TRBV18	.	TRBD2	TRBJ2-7	CASSPLSGRPGEQYF	TGTGCCAGCTCACCACTGAGCGGGAGGCCTGGCGAGCAGTACTTC
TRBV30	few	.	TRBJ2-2	CAWQPGKNTGELFF	TGTGCCTGGCAACCGGGGAAAAACACCGGGGAGCTGTTTTTT
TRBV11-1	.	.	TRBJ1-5	CASSLADPQHF	TGTGCCAGCAGCTTAGCGGACCCCCAGCATTTT
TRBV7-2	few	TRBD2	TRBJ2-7	CASSLRPAASGSYEQYF	TGTGCCAGCAGCTTGAGGCCCGCGGCTAGCGGATCCTACGAGCAGTACTTC
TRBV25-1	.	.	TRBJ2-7	CASSPTAYEQYF	TGTGCCAGCAGTCCAACGGCCTACGAGCAGTACTTC
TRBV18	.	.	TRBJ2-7	CASSPPGTFYEQYF	TGTGCCAGCTCACCCCCCGGGACCTTCTACGAGCAGTACTTC
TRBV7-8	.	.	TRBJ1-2	CASTTGYGYTF	TGTGCCAGCACTACAGGGTATGGCTACACCTTC
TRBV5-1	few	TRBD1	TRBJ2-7	CASSSGTVSYEQYF	TGCGCCAGCAGCTCTGGGACAGTCTCCTACGAGCAGTACTTC
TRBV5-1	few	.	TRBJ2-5	CASSFQETQYF	TGCGCCAGCAGCTTTCAAGAGACCCAGTACTTC
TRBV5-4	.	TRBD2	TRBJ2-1	CASSDPKRGVFNEQFF	TGTGCCAGCAGCGACCCCAAGCGGGGGGTTTTCAATGAGCAGTTCTTC
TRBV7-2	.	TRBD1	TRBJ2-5	CASSLEGQGVETQYF	TGTGCCAGCAGCTTAGAGGGACAGGGGGTGGAGACCCAGTACTTC
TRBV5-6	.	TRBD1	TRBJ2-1	CASSPAGQGAHNEQFF	TGTGCCAGCAGCCCCGCGGGACAGGGGGCCCACAATGAGCAGTTCTTC
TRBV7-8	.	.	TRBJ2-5	CASRRSGGLPSKETQYF	TGTGCCAGCAGAAGATCAGGGGGGCTCCCATCCAAAGAGACCCAGTACTTC
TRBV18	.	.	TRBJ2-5	CASSGGRETQYF	TGTGCCAGCTCAGGGGGAAGAGAGACCCAGTACTTC
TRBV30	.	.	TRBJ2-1	CAWATHSYNEQFF	TGTGCCTGGGCGACTCACTCCTACAATGAGCAGTTCTTC
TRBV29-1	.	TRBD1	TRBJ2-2	CSVAQGAGGELFF	TGCAGCGTTGCACAGGGGGCGGGCGGGGAGCTGTTTTTT
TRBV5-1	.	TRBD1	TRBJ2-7	CASSPWDRATYEQYF	TGCGCCAGCAGCCCCTGGGACAGGGCAACCTACGAGCAGTACTTC
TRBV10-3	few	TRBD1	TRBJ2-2	CAISTGTVDTGELFF	TGTGCCATCAGTACCGGGACAGTTGACACCGGGGAGCTGTTTTTT
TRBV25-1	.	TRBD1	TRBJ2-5	CASSDRTGGETQYF	TGTGCCAGCAGTGACCGGACAGGCGGGGAGACCCAGTACTTC
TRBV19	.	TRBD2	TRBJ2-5	CASGDYGETQYF	TGTGCCAGCGGGGACTATGGAGAGACCCAGTACTTC
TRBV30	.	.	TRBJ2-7	CAGSGLEQKRTYEQYF	TGTGCTGGATCGGGTCTAGAACAAAAAAGAACCTACGAGCAGTACTTC
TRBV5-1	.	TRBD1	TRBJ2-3	CASNTGTGRPDTQYF	TGCGCCAGCAACACCGGGACAGGGCGTCCAGATACGCAGTATTTT
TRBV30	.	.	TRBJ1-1	CAWSVNREAFF	TGTGCCTGGAGTGTAAACAGGGAAGCTTTCTTT
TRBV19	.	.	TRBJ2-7	CASSTTGDLGEQYF	TGTGCCAGTAGCACCACAGGTGACCTGGGTGAGCAGTACTTC
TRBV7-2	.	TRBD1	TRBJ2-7	CASSRDRVSYEQYF	TGTGCCAGCAGCCGGGACAGGGTCTCCTACGAGCAGTACTTC
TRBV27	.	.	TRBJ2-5	CASSPELRHQETQYF	TGTGCCAGCAGTCCAGAACTTCGACACCAAGAGACCCAGTACTTC